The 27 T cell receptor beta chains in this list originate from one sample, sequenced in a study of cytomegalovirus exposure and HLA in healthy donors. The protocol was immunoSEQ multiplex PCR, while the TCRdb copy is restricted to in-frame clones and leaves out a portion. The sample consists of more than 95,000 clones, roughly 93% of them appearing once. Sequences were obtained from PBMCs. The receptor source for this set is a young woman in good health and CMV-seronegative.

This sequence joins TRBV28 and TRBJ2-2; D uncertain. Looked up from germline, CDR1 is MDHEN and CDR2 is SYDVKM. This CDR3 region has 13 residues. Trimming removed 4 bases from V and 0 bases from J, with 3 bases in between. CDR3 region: CASSWPNTGELFF. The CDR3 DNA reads TGTGCCAGCAGTTGGCCGAACACCGGGGAGCTGTTTTTT.

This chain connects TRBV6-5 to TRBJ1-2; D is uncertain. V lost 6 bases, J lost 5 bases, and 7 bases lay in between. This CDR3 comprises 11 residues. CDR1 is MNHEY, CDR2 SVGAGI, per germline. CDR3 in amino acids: CASRGRYGYTF. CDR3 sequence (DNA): TGTGCCAGCAGGGGGAGGTATGGCTACACCTTC.

The CDR3 region has the DNA TGTGCCAGCACCGGGCCCGGGACAGGGGGCGTCGAGCAGTACTTC. It specifies CASTGPGTGGVEQYF. The rearrangement links TRBV6-5 to TRBJ2-7, with 12 bases lining up with TRBD1. The germline V gene has CDR1 MNHEY and CDR2 SVGAGI. V was pared by 7 bases and J by 6 bases, with 10 bases of the junction left unmatched. The CDR3 runs to 15 residues.

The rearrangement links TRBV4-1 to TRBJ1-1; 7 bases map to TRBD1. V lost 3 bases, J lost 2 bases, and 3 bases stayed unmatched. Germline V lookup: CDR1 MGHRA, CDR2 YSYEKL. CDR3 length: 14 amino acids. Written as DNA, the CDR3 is TGCGCCAGCAGCCAGCACAGGGGAAACACTGAAGCTTTCTTT. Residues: CASSQHRGNTEAFF.

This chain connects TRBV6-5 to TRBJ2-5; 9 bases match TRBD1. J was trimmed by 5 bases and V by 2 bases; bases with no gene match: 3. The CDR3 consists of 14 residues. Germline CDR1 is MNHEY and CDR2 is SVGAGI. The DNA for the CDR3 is TGTGCCAGCAGTTACGGGACAGGGAGTGAGACCCAGTACTTC. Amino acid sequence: CASSYGTGSETQYF.

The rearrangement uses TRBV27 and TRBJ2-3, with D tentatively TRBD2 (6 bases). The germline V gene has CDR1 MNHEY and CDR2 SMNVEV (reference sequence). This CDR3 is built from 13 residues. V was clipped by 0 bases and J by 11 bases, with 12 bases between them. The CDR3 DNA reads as TGTGCCAGCAGTTTATCGAGTGCGGGGTGGCAGTATTTT. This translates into CASSLSSAGWQYF.

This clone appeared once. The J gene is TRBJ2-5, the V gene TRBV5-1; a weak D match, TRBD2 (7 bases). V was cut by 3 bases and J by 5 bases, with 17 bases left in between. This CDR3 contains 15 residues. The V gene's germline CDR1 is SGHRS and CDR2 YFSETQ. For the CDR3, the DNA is TGCGCCAGCAGCTCGGTCGGGGGGCAGAGGGAGACCCAGTACTTC. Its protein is CASSSVGGQRETQYF. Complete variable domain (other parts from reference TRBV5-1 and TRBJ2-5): KAGVTQTPRYLIKTRGQQVTLSCSPISGHRSVSWYQQTPGQGLQFLFEYFSETQRNKGNFPGRFSGRQFSNSRSEMNVSTLELGDSALYLCASSSVGGQRETQYFGPGTRLLVL.

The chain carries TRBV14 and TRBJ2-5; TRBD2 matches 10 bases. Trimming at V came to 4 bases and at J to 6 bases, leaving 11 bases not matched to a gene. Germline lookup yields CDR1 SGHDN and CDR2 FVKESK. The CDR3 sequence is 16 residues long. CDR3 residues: CASSPISSGSIKTQYF. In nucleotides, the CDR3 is TGTGCCAGCAGCCCCATATCTAGCGGGAGTATTAAGACCCAGTACTTC.

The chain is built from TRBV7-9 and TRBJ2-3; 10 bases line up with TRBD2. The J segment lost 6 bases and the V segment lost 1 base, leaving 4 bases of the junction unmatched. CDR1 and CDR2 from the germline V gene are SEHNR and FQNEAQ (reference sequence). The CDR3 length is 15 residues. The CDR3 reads CASSLVAGGIDTQYF. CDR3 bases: TGTGCCAGCAGCTTAGTAGCGGGAGGTATTGATACGCAGTATTTT.

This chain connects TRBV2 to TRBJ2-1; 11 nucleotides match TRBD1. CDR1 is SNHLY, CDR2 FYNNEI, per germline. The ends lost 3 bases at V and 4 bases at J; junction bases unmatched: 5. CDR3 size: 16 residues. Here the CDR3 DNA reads TGTGCCAGCAGTGACGGGGACAGGGGGATTTACAATGAGCAGTTCTTC. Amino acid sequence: CASSDGDRGIYNEQFF.

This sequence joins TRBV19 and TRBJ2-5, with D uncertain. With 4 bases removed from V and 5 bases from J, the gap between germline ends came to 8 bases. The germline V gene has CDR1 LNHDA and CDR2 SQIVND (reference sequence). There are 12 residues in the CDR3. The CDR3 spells CASSNGWETQYF. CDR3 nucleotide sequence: TGTGCCAGTAGTAACGGGTGGGAGACCCAGTACTTC.

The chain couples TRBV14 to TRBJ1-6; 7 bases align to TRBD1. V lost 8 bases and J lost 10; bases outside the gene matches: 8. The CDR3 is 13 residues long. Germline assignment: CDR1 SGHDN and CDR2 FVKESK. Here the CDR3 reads CASSRQGGSPLHF. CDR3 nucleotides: TGTGCCAGCTCTAGACAGGGTGGATCACCCCTCCACTTT.

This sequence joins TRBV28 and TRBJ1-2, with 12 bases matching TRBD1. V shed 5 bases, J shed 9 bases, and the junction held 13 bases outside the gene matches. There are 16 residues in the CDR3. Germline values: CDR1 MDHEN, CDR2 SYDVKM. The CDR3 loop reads CASSGSTGTGGRSYTF. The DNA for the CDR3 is TGTGCCAGCAGTGGAAGTACCGGGACAGGGGGCCGGAGCTACACCTTC.

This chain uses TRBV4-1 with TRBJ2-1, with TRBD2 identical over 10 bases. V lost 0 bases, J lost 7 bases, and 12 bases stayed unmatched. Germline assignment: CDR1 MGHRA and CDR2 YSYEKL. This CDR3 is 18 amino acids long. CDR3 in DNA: TGCGCCAGCAGCCAAGATCTCCGCCCAGCGGGGGGGCGGAATGAGCAGTTCTTC. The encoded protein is CASSQDLRPAGGRNEQFF.

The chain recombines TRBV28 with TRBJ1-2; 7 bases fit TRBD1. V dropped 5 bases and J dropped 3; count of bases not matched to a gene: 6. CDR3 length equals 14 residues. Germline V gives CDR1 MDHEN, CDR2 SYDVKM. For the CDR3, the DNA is TGTGCCAGCAGTCGAAGTACAGGGGACTATGGCTACACCTTC. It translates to CASSRSTGDYGYTF.

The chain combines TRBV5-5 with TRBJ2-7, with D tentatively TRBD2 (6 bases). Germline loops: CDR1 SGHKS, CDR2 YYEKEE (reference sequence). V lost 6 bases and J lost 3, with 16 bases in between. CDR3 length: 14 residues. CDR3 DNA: TGTGCCAGCACTCGGGCGGGACTGGACTACGAGCAGTACTTC. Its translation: CASTRAGLDYEQYF.

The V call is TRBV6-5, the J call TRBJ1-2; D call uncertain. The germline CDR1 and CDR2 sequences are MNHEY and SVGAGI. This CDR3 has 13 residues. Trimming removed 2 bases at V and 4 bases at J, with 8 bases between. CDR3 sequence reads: CASSYGPVYGYTF. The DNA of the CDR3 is TGTGCCAGCAGTTACGGCCCTGTCTATGGCTACACCTTC.

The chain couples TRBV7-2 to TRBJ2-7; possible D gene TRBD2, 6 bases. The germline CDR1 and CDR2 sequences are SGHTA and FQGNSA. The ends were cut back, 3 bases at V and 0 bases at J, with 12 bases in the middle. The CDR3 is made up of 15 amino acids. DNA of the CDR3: TGTGCCAGCAGCTTCTTCACGGGACTCTCCTACGAGCAGTACTTC. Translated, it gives CASSFFTGLSYEQYF.

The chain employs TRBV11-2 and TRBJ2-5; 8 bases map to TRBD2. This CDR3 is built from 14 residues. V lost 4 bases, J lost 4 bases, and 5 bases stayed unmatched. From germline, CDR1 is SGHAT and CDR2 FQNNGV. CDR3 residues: CASSSGRAGETQYF. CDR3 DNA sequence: TGTGCCAGCAGCTCCGGGAGGGCGGGAGAGACCCAGTACTTC.

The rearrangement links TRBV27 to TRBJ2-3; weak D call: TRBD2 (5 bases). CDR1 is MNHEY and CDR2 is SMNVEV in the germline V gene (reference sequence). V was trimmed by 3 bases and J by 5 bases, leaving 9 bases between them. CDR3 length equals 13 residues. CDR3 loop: CASSFLAGDTQYF. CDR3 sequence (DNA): TGTGCCAGCAGTTTCCTAGCCGGAGATACGCAGTATTTT.

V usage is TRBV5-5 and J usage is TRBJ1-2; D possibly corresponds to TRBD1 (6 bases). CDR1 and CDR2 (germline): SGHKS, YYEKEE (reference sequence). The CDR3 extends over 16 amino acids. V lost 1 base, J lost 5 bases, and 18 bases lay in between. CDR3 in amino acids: CASSLQWTEPTYGYTF. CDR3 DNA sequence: TGTGCCAGCAGCTTGCAATGGACAGAGCCCACTTATGGCTACACCTTC.

CDR3 amino acids: CASSPTAVMETQYF. In nucleotides, the CDR3 is TGTGCCAGCAGCCCTACAGCTGTAATGGAGACCCAGTACTTC. The chain joins TRBV9 to TRBJ2-5; D is ambiguous. The CDR3 covers 14 residues. V was cut by 4 bases and J by 5 bases, with 15 bases left in between. In germline, CDR1 is SGDLS, CDR2 YYNGEE. Full variable domain (rest looked up from reference TRBV9 and TRBJ2-5): DSGVTQTPKHLITATGQRVTLRCSPRSGDLSVYWYQQSLDQGLQFLIQYYNGEERAKGNILERFSAQQFPDLHSELNLSSLELGDSALYFCASSPTAVMETQYFGPGTRLLVL.

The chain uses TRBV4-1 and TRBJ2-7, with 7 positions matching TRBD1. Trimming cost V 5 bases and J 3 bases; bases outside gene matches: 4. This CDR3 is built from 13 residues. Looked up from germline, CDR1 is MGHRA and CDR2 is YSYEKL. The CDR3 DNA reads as TGCGCCAGCAGCTTGGGACAGAACTACGAGCAGTACTTC. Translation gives CASSLGQNYEQYF.

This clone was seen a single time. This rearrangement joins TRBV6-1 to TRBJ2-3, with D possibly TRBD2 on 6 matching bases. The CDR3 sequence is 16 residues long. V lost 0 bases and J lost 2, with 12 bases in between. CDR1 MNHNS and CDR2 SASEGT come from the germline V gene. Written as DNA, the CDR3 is TGTGCCAGCAGTGAAGCGGGAGGTTTCGACACAGATACGCAGTATTTT. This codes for CASSEAGGFDTDTQYF.

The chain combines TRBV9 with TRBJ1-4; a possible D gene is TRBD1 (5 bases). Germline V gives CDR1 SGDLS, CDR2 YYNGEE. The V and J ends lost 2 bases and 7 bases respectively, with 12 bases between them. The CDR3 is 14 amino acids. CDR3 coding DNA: TGTGCCAGCAGCGTCGACAGCAACCCTGAAAAACTGTTTTTT. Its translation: CASSVDSNPEKLFF. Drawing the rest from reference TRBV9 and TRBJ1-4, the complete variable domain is DSGVTQTPKHLITATGQRVTLRCSPRSGDLSVYWYQQSLDQGLQFLIQYYNGEERAKGNILERFSAQQFPDLHSELNLSSLELGDSALYFCASSVDSNPEKLFFGSGTQLSVL.

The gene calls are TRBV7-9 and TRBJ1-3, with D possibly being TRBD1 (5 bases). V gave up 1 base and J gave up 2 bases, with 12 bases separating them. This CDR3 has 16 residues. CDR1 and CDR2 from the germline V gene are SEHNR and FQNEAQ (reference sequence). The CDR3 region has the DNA TGTGCCAGCAGCTTAGGGTCGGGGGGAACTGGAAACACCATATATTTT. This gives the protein CASSLGSGGTGNTIYF.

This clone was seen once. CDR3: CASSPWTSSYNEQFF. The CDR3 DNA reads TGTGCCAGCAGCCCTTGGACTAGCTCCTACAATGAGCAGTTCTTC. The rearrangement links TRBV11-1 to TRBJ2-1; 7 bases map to TRBD2. CDR1 is SGHAT, CDR2 FQDESV, per germline (reference sequence). J lost 0 bases, V lost 5 bases, and 4 bases had no gene match. The CDR3 is 15 residues long.